One sample yielded the 15 T cell receptor beta chains listed below, sequenced in a study of T cell responses to AZD1222 COVID-19 vaccine. Clones were read by immunoSEQ multiplex PCR, and TCRdb kept only the in-frame ones, dropping some. The table includes under 80,000 clones, 81% detected once. The material sequenced was peripheral blood, taken 28 days after the second AZD1222 dose. These receptors were obtained from an adult who received the AZD1222 COVID-19 vaccine.

Here the CDR3 reads CASSYYAASGSLFNEQFF. DNA for the CDR3: TGTGCCAGCAGTTACTATGCGGCTAGCGGGAGCCTCTTCAATGAGCAGTTCTTC. The V gene is TRBV6-2 or TRBV6-3, the J gene TRBJ2-1, with 10 bases identical to TRBD2. The CDR3 spans 18 residues. Trimming at V came to 1 base and at J to 6 bases, leaving 12 bases not matched to a gene. In germline, CDR1 is MNHEY, CDR2 SVGEGT.

This sequence joins TRBV7-2 and TRBJ1-6; no clear D gene. Trimming shortened V by 1 base and J by 7 bases, and 2 bases separated the two germline ends. CDR1 SGHTA and CDR2 FQGNSA come from the germline V gene. This CDR3 region has 12 residues. CDR3 sequence reads: CASSLVNSPLHF. The DNA for the CDR3 is TGTGCCAGCAGCTTAGTAAATTCACCCCTCCACTTT.

This clone showed up just once. The chain joins TRBV19 to TRBJ2-5; D is perhaps TRBD2 (6 bases). Trimming pared 5 bases from V and 5 bases from J, leaving 12 bases between. Germline CDR1 LNHDA, CDR2 SQIVND (reference sequence). The CDR3 spans 13 residues. The CDR3 DNA reads as TGTGCCAGTAGTTTAGCGGAGAGGGAGACCCAGTACTTC. It yields the protein CASSLAERETQYF. Based on the CDR3 plus reference TRBV19 and TRBJ2-5, the full variable domain is DGGITQSPKYLFRKEGQNVTLSCEQNLNHDAMYWYRQDPGQGLRLIYYSQIVNDFQKGDIAEGYSVSREKKESFPLTVTSAQKNPTAFYLCASSLAERETQYFGPGTRLLVL.

About this clone itself: Other nucleotide sequences from this sample produce the same CDR3. CDR3 coding DNA: TGTGCCAGCTCCAGGGGCACAGATACGCAGTATTTT. This gives the protein CASSRGTDTQYF. The rearrangement joins TRBV27 to TRBJ2-3; a possible D gene is TRBD1 (5 bases). This CDR3 is 12 amino acids long. Germline V gene lookup returns CDR1 MNHEY and CDR2 SMNVEV (reference sequence). The V gene lost 8 bases and the J gene lost 1 base, with 7 bases spanning the gap.

This clone showed up just once. V usage is TRBV4-3 and J usage is TRBJ2-3; tentatively, D is TRBD1 (6 bases). Germline CDR1 and CDR2: LGHNA and YSLEER. Between the trimmed V and J ends, which lost 1 base and 6 bases, there was a span of 11 bases. This CDR3 comprises 14 residues. The CDR3 here is CASSQAAGVDTQYF. Here the CDR3 DNA reads TGCGCCAGCAGCCAAGCGGCAGGGGTGGATACGCAGTATTTT.

This clone was seen a handful of times. The chain joins TRBV11-2 to TRBJ1-5; 7 nucleotides align to TRBD1. CDR1 is SGHAT and CDR2 is FQNNGV in the germline V gene. The CDR3 is 14 residues long. Trimming removed 5 bases from V and 3 bases from J; junction bases left unmatched: 4. CDR3 in amino acids: CASSPQGTNQPQHF. The CDR3 DNA reads as TGTGCCAGCAGCCCACAGGGGACCAATCAGCCCCAGCATTTT. Combining the CDR3 with reference TRBV11-2 and TRBJ1-5 gives the whole variable domain EAGVAQSPRYKIIEKRQSVAFWCNPISGHATLYWYQQILGQGPKLLIQFQNNGVVDDSQLPKDRFSAERLKGVDSTLKIQPAKLEDSAVYLCASSPQGTNQPQHFGDGTRLSIL.

V and J are TRBV7-2 and TRBJ2-7; D is ambiguous. The CDR3 covers 15 residues. Germline V lookup: CDR1 SGHTA, CDR2 FQGNSA. The germline V and J ends were trimmed by 5 bases and 0 bases, with 14 bases remaining between them. For the CDR3, the DNA is TGTGCCAGCAGCCAAAGACGATCGAGCTCCTACGAGCAGTACTTC. Residues: CASSQRRSSSYEQYF.

The rearrangement links TRBV7-2 to TRBJ2-2, with unresolved D. The CDR3 is 12 amino acids. Germline assignment: CDR1 SGHTA and CDR2 FQGNSA. The germline V and J ends were trimmed by 6 bases and 3 bases, with 5 bases remaining between them. In nucleotides, the CDR3 is TGTGCCAGCAGGGCGGACACCGGGGAGCTGTTTTTT. Translated, it gives CASRADTGELFF.

This clone has a handful of counts. The rearrangement links TRBV27 to TRBJ2-2; D is undetermined. Germline lookup yields CDR1 MNHEY and CDR2 SMNVEV (reference sequence). Trimming left V 8 bases short and J 2 bases short, with 6 bases between. The CDR3 length is 12 residues. CDR3 sequence (DNA): TGTGCCAGCGGTTACAACACCGGGGAGCTGTTTTTT. It yields the protein CASGYNTGELFF.

CDR3 in DNA: TGTGCCAGCAGCTTAGGTCAGGGGGGCACAGATACGCAGTATTTT. Translation gives CASSLGQGGTDTQYF. The chain is built from TRBV7-6 and TRBJ2-3, with 7 bases aligning to TRBD1. The CDR3 is 15 residues long. Germline CDR1 and CDR2: SGHVS and FNYEAQ. The ends lost 1 base at V and 1 base at J; junction bases unmatched: 2. Using reference TRBV7-6 and TRBJ2-3 for the parts outside the CDR3, the full variable domain is GAGVSQSPRYKVTKRGQDVALRCDPISGHVSLYWYRQALGQGPEFLTYFNYEAQQDKSGLPNDRFSAERPEGSISTLTIQRTEQRDSAMYRCASSLGQGGTDTQYFGPGTRLTVL.

This chain joins TRBV6-5 and TRBJ1-3; maybe TRBD1 (6 bases). V was clipped by 5 bases and J by 0 bases, with 11 bases between them. Germline CDR1 and CDR2: MNHEY and SVGAGI. The CDR3 has 15 amino acids. This CDR3 reads CASSTGTGSGNTIYF. The CDR3 nucleotides are TGTGCCAGCAGTACAGGGACGGGCTCTGGAAACACCATATATTTT.

This chain connects TRBV11-2 to TRBJ1-2, with D perhaps TRBD1 (6 bases). The CDR3 totals 16 residues. Germline CDR1 SGHAT, CDR2 FQNNGV. V was cut by 1 base and J by 0 bases, with 12 bases left in between. The CDR3 is CASSLAPRGTNYGYTF. Written as DNA, the CDR3 is TGTGCCAGCAGCTTAGCCCCCAGGGGAACTAACTATGGCTACACCTTC.

CDR3 residues: CASSFQGLQPQHF. The CDR3 region has the DNA TGTGCCAGCAGTTTTCAGGGACTCCAGCCCCAGCATTTT. The rearrangement joins TRBV12-3 or TRBV12-4 to TRBJ1-5; D perhaps matches TRBD1 (5 bases). Trimming shortened V by 3 bases and J by 7 bases, and 10 bases separated the two germline ends. This CDR3 has 13 amino acids.

J is TRBJ2-1 and V is TRBV4-2; 7 bases line up with TRBD2. CDR1 and CDR2 from the germline V gene are LGHNA and YNFKEQ. The CDR3 runs to 16 residues. V lost 1 base, J lost 2 bases, and 5 bases stayed unmatched. The CDR3 nucleotides are TGTGCCAGCAGCCAAGCTAGCGGTCCCGCCTACAATGAGCAGTTCTTC. Encoded protein: CASSQASGPAYNEQFF.

V is TRBV9 and J is TRBJ1-2; D is unresolved. Germline CDR1 reads SGDLS; CDR2 reads YYNGEE. V was clipped by 4 bases and J by 1 base, with 14 bases between them. CDR3 length: 15 amino acids. The CDR3 bases are TGTGCCAGCAGCCCCTTTGGAGGGAGTAACTATGGCTACACCTTC. Residues: CASSPFGGSNYGYTF.